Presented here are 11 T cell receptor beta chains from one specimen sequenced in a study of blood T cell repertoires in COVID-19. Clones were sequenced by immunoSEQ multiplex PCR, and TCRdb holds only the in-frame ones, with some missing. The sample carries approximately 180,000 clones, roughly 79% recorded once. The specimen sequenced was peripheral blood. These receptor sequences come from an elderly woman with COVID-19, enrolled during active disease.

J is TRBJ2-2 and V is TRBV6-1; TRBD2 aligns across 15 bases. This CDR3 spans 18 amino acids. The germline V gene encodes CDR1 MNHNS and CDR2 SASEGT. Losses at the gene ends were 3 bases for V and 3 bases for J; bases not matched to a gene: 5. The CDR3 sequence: CASSDGLAGGPHTGELFF. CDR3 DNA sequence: TGTGCCAGCAGTGATGGACTAGCGGGGGGGCCGCACACCGGGGAGCTGTTTTTT.

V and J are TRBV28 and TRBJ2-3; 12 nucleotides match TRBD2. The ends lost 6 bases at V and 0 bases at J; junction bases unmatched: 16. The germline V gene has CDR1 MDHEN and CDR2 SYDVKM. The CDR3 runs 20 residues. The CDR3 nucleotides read TGTGCCAGCAGCCCCACACTAGGGGGCGGACTAGCGGGGAGCACAGATACGCAGTATTTT. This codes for CASSPTLGGGLAGSTDTQYF.

The CDR3 reads CASSPLGGEIETQYF. The CDR3 region has the DNA TGTGCCAGCAGCCCTTTGGGGGGGGAGATAGAGACCCAGTACTTC. The genes are TRBV7-3 and TRBJ2-5; 7 bases match TRBD2. CDR1 SGHTA and CDR2 FQGTGA come from the germline V gene. V was clipped by 5 bases and J by 4 bases; unmatched bases: 10. There are 15 residues in the CDR3.

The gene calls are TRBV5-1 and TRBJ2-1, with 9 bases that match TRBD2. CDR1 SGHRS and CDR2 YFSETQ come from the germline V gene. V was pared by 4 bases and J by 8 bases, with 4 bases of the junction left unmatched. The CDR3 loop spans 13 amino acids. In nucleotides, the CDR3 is TGCGCCAGCAGCCTCCAGCGGGGGGATGAGCAGTTCTTC. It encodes CASSLQRGDEQFF.

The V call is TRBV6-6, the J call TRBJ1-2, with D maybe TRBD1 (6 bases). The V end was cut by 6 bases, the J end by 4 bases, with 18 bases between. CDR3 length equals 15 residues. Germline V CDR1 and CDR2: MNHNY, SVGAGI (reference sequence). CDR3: CASSFDRKSIYGYTF. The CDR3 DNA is TGTGCCAGCAGCTTCGACAGGAAGAGTATCTATGGCTACACCTTC.

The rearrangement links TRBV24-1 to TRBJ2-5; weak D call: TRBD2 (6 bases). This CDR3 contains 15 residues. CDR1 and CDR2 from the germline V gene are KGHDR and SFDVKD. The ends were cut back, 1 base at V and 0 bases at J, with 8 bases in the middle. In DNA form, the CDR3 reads TGTGCCACCAGTGATTTCGCGGGGTACCAAGAGACCCAGTACTTC. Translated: CATSDFAGYQETQYF.

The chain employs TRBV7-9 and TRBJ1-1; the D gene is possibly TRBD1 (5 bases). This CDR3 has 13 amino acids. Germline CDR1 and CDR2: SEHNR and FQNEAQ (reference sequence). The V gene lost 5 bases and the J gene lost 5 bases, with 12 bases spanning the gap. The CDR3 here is CASSPRGGTEAFF. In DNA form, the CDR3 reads TGTGCCAGCAGCCCAAGGGGAGGAACTGAAGCTTTCTTT.

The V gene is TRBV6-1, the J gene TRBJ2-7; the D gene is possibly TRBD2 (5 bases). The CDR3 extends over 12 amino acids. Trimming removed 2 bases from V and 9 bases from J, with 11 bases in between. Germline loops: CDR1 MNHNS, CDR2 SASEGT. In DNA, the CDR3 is TGTGCCAGCAGTGAAAGACTGGGAGTGCAGTACTTC. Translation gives CASSERLGVQYF.

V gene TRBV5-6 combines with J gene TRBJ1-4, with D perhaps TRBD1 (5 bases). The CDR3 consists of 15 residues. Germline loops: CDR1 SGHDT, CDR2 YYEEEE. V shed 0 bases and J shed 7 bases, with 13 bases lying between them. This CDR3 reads CASSLVGGYGEKLFF. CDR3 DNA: TGTGCCAGCAGCTTGGTGGGGGGATATGGTGAAAAACTGTTTTTT.

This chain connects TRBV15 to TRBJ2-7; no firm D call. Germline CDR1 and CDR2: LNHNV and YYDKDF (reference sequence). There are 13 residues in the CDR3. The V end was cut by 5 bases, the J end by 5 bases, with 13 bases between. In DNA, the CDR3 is TGTGCCACCAGCCAAGACTCCGTAAACGAGCAGTACTTC. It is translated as CATSQDSVNEQYF.

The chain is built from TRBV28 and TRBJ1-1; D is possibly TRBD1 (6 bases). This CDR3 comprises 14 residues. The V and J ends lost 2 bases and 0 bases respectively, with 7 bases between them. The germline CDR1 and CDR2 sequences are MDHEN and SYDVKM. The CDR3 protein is CASSLQGMNTEAFF. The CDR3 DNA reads TGTGCCAGCAGTTTACAGGGGATGAACACTGAAGCTTTCTTT. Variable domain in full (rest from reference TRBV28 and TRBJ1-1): DVKVTQSSRYLVKRTGEKVFLECVQDMDHENMFWYRQDPGLGLRLIYFSYDVKMKEKGDIPEGYSVSREKKERFSLILESASTNQTSMYLCASSLQGMNTEAFFGQGTRLTVV.